This T cell receptor (beta chain) was documented in a study of Ad26.COV2.S vaccination and SARS-CoV-2 variants. Study-wide points: Total responses of T cells may have been underestimated by the analyses of TCR breadth and depth. People who got the vaccine or the placebo had similar non-spike TCR breadth. The breadth of spike-specific CD8+ and CD4+ T cell responses after vaccination was reportedly substantial.

Libraries were prepared by immunoSEQ multiplex PCR; TCRdb keeps only in-frame clonotypes and omits some of them. Found here are about 380,000 clones, 83% of them singletons; the top ten hold nearly 7.5%. With 7 bases clipped from V and 5 bases from J, the junction kept 5 bases outside the gene matches. This CDR3 is 12 amino acids long. Germline CDR1 SQVTM, CDR2 ANQGSEA. Comments on this clone: No antigen is known for it.

Documented treatment: about 20 received Ad26.COV2.S at low or high dose, single or two shots; roughly five received placebo; per-sample allocation not given. Samples were taken on day 63 after the first vaccine or placebo injection. The administered vaccine (an Ad26 vector) expressed Wuhan-strain SARS-CoV-2 spike. Source: peripheral blood, taken in a trial of Ad26.COV2.S vaccine versus placebo. The chain employs TRBV29-1 and TRBJ1-2; 9 bases fit TRBD1. This clonotype originated in a person aged 18-60 years who received the Ad26.COV2.S COVID-19 vaccine or a placebo. This chain's CDR3 is CSGTGDGYGYTF. The DNA of the CDR3 is TGCAGCGGGACAGGGGATGGGTATGGCTACACCTTC.